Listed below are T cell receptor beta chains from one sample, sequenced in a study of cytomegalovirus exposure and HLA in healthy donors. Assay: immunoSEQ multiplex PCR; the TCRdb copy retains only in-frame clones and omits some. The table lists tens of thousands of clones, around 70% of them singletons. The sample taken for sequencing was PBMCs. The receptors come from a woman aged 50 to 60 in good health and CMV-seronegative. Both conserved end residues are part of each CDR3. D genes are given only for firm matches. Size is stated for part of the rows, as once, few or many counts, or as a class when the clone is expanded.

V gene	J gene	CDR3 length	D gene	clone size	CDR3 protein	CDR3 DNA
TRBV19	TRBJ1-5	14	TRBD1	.	CASSPRDRVQPQHF	TGTGCCAGTAGTCCTAGGGACAGAGTTCAGCCCCAGCATTTT
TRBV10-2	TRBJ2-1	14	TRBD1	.	CASSVQGWGNEQFF	TGCGCCAGCAGTGTACAGGGGTGGGGCAATGAGCAGTTCTTC
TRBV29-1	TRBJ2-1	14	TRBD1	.	CSVAPGQDYNEQFF	TGCAGCGTTGCACCGGGACAGGACTACAATGAGCAGTTCTTC
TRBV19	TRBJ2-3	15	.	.	CASSNSGPQQDTQYF	TGTGCCAGTAGTAACAGCGGGCCCCAGCAGGATACGCAGTATTTT
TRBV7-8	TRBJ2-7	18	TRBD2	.	CASSLPLDLLAEPYEQYF	TGTGCCAGCAGCTTACCCCTGGATTTACTAGCGGAGCCCTACGAGCAGTACTTC
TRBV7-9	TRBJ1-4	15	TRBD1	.	CASSLSGQLNEKLFF	TGTGCCAGCAGCTTGTCGGGACAGCTTAATGAAAAACTGTTTTTT
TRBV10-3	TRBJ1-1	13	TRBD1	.	CAIKKTGDTEAFF	TGTGCCATCAAAAAGACAGGGGACACTGAAGCTTTCTTT
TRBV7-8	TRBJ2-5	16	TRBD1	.	CASSLESGTGEETQYF	TGTGCCAGCAGCTTAGAGTCTGGGACAGGGGAAGAGACCCAGTACTTC
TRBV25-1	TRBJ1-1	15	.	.	CASSEYPLLNTEAFF	TGTGCCAGCAGTGAATATCCCCTACTGAACACTGAAGCTTTCTTT
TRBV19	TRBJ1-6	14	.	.	CASQDQGVGSPLHF	TGTGCCAGTCAGGATCAAGGCGTTGGTTCACCCCTCCACTTT
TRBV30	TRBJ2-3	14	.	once	CAWSVQEGRRSQYF	TGTGCCTGGAGTGTACAGGAAGGAAGGAGATCGCAGTATTTT
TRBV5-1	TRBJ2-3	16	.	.	CASSLGAGGVTDTQYF	TGCGCCAGCAGCTTGGGGGCTGGCGGGGTCACAGATACGCAGTATTTT
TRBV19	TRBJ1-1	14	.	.	CASSPFGVSTEAFF	TGTGCCAGTAGTCCCTTCGGGGTGAGCACTGAAGCTTTCTTT
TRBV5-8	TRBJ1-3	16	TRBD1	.	CASSLPGQYSGNTIYF	TGTGCCAGCAGCTTACCGGGACAGTACTCTGGAAACACCATATATTTT
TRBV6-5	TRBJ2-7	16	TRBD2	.	CASSYSTSGSKYEQYF	TGTGCCAGCAGTTACTCGACTAGCGGGAGTAAATACGAGCAGTACTTC
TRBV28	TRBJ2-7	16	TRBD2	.	CASSFGLAGGRTEQYF	TGTGCCAGCAGTTTTGGGTTAGCGGGAGGCCGCACCGAGCAGTACTTC
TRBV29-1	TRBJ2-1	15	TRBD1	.	CSDRQGANSYNEQFF	TGCAGCGACCGACAGGGGGCAAACTCCTACAATGAGCAGTTCTTC
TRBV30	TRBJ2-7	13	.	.	CAWSRSRSYEQYF	TGTGCCTGGAGTCGGTCCCGCTCCTACGAGCAGTACTTC
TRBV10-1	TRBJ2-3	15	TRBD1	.	CASSARDSPTDTQYF	TGCGCCAGTTCTGCCCGGGACAGCCCCACAGATACGCAGTATTTT
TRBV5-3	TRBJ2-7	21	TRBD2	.	CARSFVRGSGISLPFSYEQYF	TGTGCCAGAAGCTTCGTGCGTGGAAGCGGGATAAGTTTGCCTTTCTCCTACGAGCAGTACTTC
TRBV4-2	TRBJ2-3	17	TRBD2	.	CASSQVTSGGSADTQYF	TGTGCCAGCAGCCAAGTAACTAGCGGGGGGTCGGCAGATACGCAGTATTTT
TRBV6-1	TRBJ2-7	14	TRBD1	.	CASSEGQGADEQYF	TGTGCCAGCAGTGAAGGTCAGGGGGCGGACGAGCAGTACTTC
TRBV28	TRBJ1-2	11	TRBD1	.	CASYRGYGYTF	TGTGCCTCTTACAGGGGGTATGGCTACACCTTC
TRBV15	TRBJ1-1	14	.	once	CATSRELMNTEAFF	TGTGCCACCAGCAGAGAACTGATGAACACTGAAGCTTTCTTT
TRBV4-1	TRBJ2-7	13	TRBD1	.	CASSQDRENEQYF	TGCGCCAGCAGCCAGGACAGGGAGAACGAGCAGTACTTC
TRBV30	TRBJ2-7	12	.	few	CAWSGQGYEQYF	TGTGCCTGGAGCGGGCAGGGGTACGAGCAGTACTTC
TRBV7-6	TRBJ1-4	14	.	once	CASSRQSDSEKLFF	TGTGCCAGCAGCCGACAGTCGGATAGTGAAAAACTGTTTTTT
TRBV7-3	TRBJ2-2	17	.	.	CASSSQGGFVPSGELFF	TGTGCCAGCAGCTCCCAGGGGGGCTTTGTGCCTTCCGGGGAGCTGTTTTTT
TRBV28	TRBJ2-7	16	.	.	CASSLLGGFRSYEQYF	TGTGCCAGCAGTTTATTGGGAGGATTTCGTTCCTACGAGCAGTACTTC
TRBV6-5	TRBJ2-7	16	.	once	CASSYSQTSSSYEQYF	TGTGCCAGCAGTTACTCGCAAACTAGCAGTTCCTACGAGCAGTACTTC
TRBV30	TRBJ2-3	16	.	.	CAWSVGSPGVEDTQYF	TGTGCCTGGAGTGTAGGCAGTCCGGGGGTAGAAGATACGCAGTATTTT
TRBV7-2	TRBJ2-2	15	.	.	CASSLGHTNTGELFF	TGTGCCAGCAGCTTAGGACATACGAACACCGGGGAGCTGTTTTTT
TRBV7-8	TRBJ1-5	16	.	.	CASSPKAADSNQPQHF	TGTGCCAGCAGCCCTAAAGCGGCGGATAGCAATCAGCCCCAGCATTTT
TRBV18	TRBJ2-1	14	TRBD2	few	CASSVASGRDEQFF	TGTGCCAGCTCAGTGGCTAGCGGGAGGGATGAGCAGTTCTTC
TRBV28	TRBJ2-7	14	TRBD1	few	CASTSGGSYYEQYF	TGTGCCAGCACCTCAGGGGGCAGCTACTACGAGCAGTACTTC
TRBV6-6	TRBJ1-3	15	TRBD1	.	CASRDRVLVGNTIYF	TGTGCCAGCAGAGACAGGGTGTTGGTTGGAAACACCATATATTTT
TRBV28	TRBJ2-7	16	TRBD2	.	CASSTPGQRGTYEQYF	TGTGCCAGCAGTACCCCGGGGCAGCGGGGGACCTACGAGCAGTACTTC
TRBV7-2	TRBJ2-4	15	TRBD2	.	CASSFGGGTKNIQYF	TGTGCCAGCAGCTTTGGCGGGGGAACCAAAAACATTCAGTACTTC
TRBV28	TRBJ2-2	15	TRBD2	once	CASSPLTSDTGELFF	TGTGCCAGCAGTCCGTTAACTAGCGACACCGGGGAGCTGTTTTTT
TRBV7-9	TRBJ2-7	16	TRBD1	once	CARGDRYLWVIYEQYF	TGTGCCAGGGGGGACAGGTATTTGTGGGTCATCTACGAGCAGTACTTC
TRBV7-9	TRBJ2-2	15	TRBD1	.	CASSPTGFGTGELFF	TGTGCCAGCAGCCCGACAGGGTTTGGCACCGGGGAGCTGTTTTTT
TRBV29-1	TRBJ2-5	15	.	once	CSVESLQGSGETQYF	TGCAGCGTTGAATCACTACAGGGCTCCGGAGAGACCCAGTACTTC
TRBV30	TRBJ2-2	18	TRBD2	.	CAWSVWLAGPLHTGELFF	TGTGCCTGGAGTGTTTGGCTAGCGGGACCTCTCCACACCGGGGAGCTGTTTTTT
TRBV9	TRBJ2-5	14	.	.	CASSPPGGPRTQYF	TGTGCCAGCAGCCCCCCTGGGGGCCCCAGGACCCAGTACTTC
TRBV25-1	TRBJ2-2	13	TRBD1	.	CASIRQGTGELFF	TGTGCCAGCATTCGACAGGGGACCGGGGAGCTGTTTTTT
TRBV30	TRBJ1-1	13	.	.	CAWSPQGATEAFF	TGTGCCTGGAGTCCTCAGGGTGCCACTGAAGCTTTCTTT
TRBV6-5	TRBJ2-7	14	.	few	CASSDPGATYEQYF	TGTGCCAGCAGTGATCCTGGGGCCACCTACGAGCAGTACTTC
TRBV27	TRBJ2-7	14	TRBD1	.	CASSAGTGPYEQYF	TGTGCCAGCAGTGCCGGGACAGGGCCCTACGAGCAGTACTTC
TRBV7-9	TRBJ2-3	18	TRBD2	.	CASSLKGGSGRDTDTQYF	TGTGCCAGCAGCTTAAAAGGGGGAAGCGGGAGAGACACAGATACGCAGTATTTT
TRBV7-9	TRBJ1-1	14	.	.	CASSPPGTNTEAFF	TGTGCCAGCAGCCCCCCCGGGACTAACACTGAAGCTTTCTTT
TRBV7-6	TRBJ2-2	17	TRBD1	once	CASSLRQGAQNTGELFF	TGTGCCAGCAGCTTAAGACAGGGGGCGCAGAACACCGGGGAGCTGTTTTTT
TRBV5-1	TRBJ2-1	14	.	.	CASSLNAPGNEQFF	TGCGCCAGCAGCTTGAACGCGCCAGGCAATGAGCAGTTCTTC
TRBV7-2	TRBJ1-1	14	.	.	CASSLGGGYTEAFF	TGTGCCAGCAGCCTTGGGGGGGGTTACACTGAAGCTTTCTTT
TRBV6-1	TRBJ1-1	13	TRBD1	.	CASDRGLNTEAFF	TGTGCCAGCGACAGGGGGTTGAACACTGAAGCTTTCTTT
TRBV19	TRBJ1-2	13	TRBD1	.	CASSPGGSGGYTF	TGTGCCAGTAGCCCAGGGGGCTCGGGTGGCTACACCTTC
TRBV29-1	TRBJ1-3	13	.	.	CSVRAFSGNTIYF	TGCAGCGTTAGAGCCTTCTCTGGAAACACCATATATTTT
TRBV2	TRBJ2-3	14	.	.	CASSKQGPTDTQYF	TGTGCCAGCAGCAAACAGGGACCCACAGATACGCAGTATTTT
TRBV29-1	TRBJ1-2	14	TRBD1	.	CSVSPGTDNYGYTF	TGCAGCGTTTCCCCCGGGACAGATAACTATGGCTACACCTTC
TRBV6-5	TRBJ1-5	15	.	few	CASSLHGTTGQPQHF	TGTGCCAGCAGCTTGCATGGTACAACGGGGCAGCCCCAGCATTTT